This T cell receptor beta chain was retrieved from a study of blood T cell repertoires in COVID-19. Study-wide context: COVID-19 samples, acute and convalescent, were from the United States, Italy and Spain. T cells, B-cell-depleted T cells, or PBMCs provided the cDNA or gDNA that served as material.

In the original analysis: Amplified reference gene primers provided the basis for estimating nucleated cell counts. Repertoires were generated with immunoSEQ multiplex PCR, while TCRdb's copy carries only in-frame clones and drops some. The V and J calls and clone size come from that table; D and trimming were worked out from the DNA. The sample lists a few hundred thousand clones; under 90% were seen once. CDR1 SNHLY and CDR2 FYNNEI come from the germline V gene. Germline trimming cut 10 bases from V and 3 bases from J; bases unmatched to any gene: 8. The CDR3 extends over 14 amino acids. This chain joins TRBV2 and TRBJ2-3, with 9 bases lining up with TRBD1. The source is a man between 45 and 60 years old with acute or convalescent COVID-19. Sequencing was performed on peripheral blood. CDR3 DNA sequence: TGTGCCAACAGGGACAGGGAGGTTACAGATACGCAGTATTTT. Residues: CANRDREVTDTQYF.